This T cell receptor (beta chain) was documented in a study of cytomegalovirus exposure and HLA in healthy donors. Study-wide findings and caveats: Cytomegalovirus association was assigned to approximately 160 TCR beta chains. The classifier reportedly diagnosed cytomegalovirus status with high sensitivity and specificity. That first-cohort TCR clusters tended to co-occur in the approximately 110 validation repertoires was found in a later analysis.

Some clones are missing from TCRdb's copy, which holds only in-frame ones; the method was immunoSEQ multiplex PCR. The sample holds about 110,000 clones; 88% are singletons and the top ten take under 1.5%. Germline CDR1 and CDR2: SGHAT and FQNNGV. The V gene lost 5 bases and the J gene lost 0 bases, with 14 bases spanning the gap. This CDR3 has 16 residues. With regard to this clone: Its antigen remains unknown.

The chain joins TRBV11-2 to TRBJ1-5; possibly TRBD1 for D (6 bases). The sequenced material came from PBMCs. The origin of this receptor is a young woman in good health and CMV-seropositive. The CDR3 protein is CASSARDTYSNQPQHF. DNA for the CDR3: TGTGCCAGCAGCGCTCGGGACACGTATAGCAATCAGCCCCAGCATTTT.